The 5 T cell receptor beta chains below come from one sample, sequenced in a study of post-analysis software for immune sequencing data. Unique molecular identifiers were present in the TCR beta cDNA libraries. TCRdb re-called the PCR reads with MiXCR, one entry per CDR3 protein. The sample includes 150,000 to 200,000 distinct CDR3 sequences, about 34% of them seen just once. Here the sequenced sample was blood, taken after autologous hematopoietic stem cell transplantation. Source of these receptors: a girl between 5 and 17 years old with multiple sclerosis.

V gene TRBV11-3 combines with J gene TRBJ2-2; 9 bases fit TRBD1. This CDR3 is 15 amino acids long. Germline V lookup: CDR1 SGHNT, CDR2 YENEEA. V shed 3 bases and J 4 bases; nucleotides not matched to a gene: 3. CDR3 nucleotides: TGTGCCAGCAGCTTCGGGGGACAGGGCACCGGGGAGCTGTTTTTT. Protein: CASSFGGQGTGELFF.

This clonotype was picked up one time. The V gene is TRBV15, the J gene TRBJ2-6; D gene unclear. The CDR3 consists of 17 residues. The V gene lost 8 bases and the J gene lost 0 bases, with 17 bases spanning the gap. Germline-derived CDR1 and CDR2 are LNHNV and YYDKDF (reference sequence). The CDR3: CATAKVYSDSGANVLTF. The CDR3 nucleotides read TGTGCCACCGCTAAGGTATACAGCGACTCTGGGGCCAACGTCCTGACTTTC.

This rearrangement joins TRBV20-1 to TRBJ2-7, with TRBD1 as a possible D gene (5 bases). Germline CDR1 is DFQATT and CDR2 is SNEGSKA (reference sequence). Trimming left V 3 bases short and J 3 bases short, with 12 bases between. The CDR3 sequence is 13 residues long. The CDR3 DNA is TGCAGTGCTAGTGGGGCAGGGAACTACGAGCAGTACTTC. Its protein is CSASGAGNYEQYF.

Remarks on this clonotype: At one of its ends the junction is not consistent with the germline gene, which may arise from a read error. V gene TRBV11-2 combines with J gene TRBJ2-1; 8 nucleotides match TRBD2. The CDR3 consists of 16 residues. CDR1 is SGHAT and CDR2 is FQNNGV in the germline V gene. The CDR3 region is CASREVAGSSYNEQCF. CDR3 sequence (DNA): TGTGCCAGCAGAGAAGTAGCGGGGAGCTCCTACAATGAGCAGTGCTTC.

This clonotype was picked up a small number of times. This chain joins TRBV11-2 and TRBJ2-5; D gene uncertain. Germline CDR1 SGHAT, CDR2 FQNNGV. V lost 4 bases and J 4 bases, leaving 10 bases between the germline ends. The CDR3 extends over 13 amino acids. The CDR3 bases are TGTGCCAGCAGCTCCCGCCGCGTAGAGACCCAGTACTTC. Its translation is CASSSRRVETQYF.